This T cell receptor (beta chain) derives from a study of T cells in Graves' hyperthyroidism and ophthalmopathy. Germline CDR1 is DFQATT and CDR2 is SNEGSKA (reference sequence). V lost 6 bases and J 0 bases, leaving 9 bases between the germline ends. This CDR3 comprises 13 residues. This clonotype was counted at least ten times. What it binds is unknown. Study-level results: Blood also carried most thyroid clonotypes expanded above 0.001.

Amplification of TCR beta CDR3 regions was performed using RNA transcripts as template. A set of HTBI primers served as the primers for a first-round RT-PCR of the TCR CDR3. TCRdb called the multiplex PCR reads again in MiXCR, with one record for every CDR3 protein. The table includes 270,000 or so distinct CDR3 sequences, approximately 26% detected once. The receptor comes from a man in his forties with Graves' hyperthyroidism that later progressed to Graves' ophthalmopathy. The sequencing input was blood. The chain couples TRBV20-1 to TRBJ2-4; no definite D call. The CDR3 protein is CSAQDLAKNIQYF. In DNA form, the CDR3 reads TGCAGTGCCCAGGATTTAGCCAAAAACATTCAGTACTTC.